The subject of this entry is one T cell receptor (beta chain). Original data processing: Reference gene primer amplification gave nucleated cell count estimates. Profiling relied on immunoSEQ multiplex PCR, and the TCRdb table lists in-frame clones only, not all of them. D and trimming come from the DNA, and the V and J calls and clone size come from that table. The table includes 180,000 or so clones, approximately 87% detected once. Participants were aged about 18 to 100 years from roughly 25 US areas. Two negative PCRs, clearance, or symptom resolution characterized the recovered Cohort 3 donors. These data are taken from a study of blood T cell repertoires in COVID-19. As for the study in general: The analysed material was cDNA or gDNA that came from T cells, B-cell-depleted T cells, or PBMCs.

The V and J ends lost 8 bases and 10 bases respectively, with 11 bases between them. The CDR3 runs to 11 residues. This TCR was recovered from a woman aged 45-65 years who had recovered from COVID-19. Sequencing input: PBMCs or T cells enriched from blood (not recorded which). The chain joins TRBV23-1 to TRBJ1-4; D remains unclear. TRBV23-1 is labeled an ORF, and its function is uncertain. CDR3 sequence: CASDPRGKLFF. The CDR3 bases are TGCGCCAGCGATCCCCGGGGAAAACTGTTTTTT.